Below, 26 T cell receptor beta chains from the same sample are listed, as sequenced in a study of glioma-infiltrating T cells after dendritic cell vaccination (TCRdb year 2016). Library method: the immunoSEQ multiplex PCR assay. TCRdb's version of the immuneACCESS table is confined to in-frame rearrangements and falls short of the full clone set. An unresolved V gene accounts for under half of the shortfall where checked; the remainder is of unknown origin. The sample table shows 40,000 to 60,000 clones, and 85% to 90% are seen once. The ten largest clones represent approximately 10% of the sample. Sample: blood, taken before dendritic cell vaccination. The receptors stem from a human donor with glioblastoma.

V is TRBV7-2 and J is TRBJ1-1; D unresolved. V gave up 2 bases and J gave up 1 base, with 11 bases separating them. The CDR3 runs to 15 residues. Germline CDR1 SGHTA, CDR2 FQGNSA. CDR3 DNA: TGTGCCAGCAGCTTAAGAAGGAGCTCGAACACTGAAGCTTTCTTT. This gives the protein CASSLRRSSNTEAFF.

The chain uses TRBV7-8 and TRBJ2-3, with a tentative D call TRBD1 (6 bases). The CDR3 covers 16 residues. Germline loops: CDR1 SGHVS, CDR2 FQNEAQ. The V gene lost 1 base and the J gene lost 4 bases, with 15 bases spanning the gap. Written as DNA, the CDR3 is TGTGCCAGCAGCTTAGTTAGGGGGAGTGGGTCAGATACGCAGTATTTT. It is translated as CASSLVRGSGSDTQYF.

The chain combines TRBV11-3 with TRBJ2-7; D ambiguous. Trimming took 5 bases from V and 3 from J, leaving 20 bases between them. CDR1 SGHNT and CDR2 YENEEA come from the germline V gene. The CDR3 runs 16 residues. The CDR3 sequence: CASSLRPRGTDYEQYF. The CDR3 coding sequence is TGTGCCAGCAGCCTCCGGCCCCGAGGAACGGACTACGAGCAGTACTTC.

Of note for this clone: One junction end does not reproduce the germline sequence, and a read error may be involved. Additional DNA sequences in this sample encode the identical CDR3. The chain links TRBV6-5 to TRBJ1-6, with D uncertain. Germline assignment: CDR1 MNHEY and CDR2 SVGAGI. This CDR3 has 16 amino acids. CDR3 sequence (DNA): TGTGCCAGCAGTTTTGACCGGGAGCCTTATAATTCCCCCCTCCACTTT. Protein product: CASSFDREPYNSPLHF.

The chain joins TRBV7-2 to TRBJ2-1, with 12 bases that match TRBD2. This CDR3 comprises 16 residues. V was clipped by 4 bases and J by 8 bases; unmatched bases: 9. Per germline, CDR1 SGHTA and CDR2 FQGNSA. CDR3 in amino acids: CASSSGLAGLFDEQFF. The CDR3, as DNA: TGTGCCAGCAGCTCAGGACTAGCGGGATTGTTCGATGAGCAGTTCTTC.

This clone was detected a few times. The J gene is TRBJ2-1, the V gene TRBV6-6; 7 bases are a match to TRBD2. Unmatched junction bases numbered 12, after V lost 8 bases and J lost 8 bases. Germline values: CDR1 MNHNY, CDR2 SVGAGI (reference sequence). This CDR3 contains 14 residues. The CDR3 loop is CASRTPGTIYEQFF. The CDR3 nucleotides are TGTGCCAGCCGGACTCCCGGGACTATATATGAGCAGTTCTTC.

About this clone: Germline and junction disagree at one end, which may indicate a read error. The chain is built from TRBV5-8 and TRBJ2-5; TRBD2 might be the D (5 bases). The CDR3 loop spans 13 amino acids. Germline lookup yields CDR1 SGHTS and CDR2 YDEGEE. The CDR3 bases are TGTGCCAGCAGCACTCCGTGGGGAATTGACGGGAACTTC. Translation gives CASSTPWGIDGNF. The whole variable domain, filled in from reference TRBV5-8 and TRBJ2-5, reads EAGVTQSPTHLIKTRGQQATLRCSPISGHTSVYWYQQALGLGLQFLLWYDEGEERNRGNFPPRFSGRQFPNYSSELNVNALELEDSALYLCASSTPWGIDGNFGPGTRLLVL.

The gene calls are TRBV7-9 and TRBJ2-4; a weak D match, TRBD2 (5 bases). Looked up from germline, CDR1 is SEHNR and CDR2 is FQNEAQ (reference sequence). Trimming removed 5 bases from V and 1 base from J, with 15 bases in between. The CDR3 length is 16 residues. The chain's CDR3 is CASSGDPRAAKNIQYF. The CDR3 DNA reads TGTGCCAGCAGCGGTGACCCGAGGGCTGCCAAAAACATTCAGTACTTC.

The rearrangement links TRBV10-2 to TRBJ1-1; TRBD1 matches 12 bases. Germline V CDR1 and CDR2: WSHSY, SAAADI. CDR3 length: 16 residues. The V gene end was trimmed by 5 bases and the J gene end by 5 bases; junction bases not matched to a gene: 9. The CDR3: CASSLGQGAMRTEAFF. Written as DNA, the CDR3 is TGCGCCAGCAGTCTGGGACAGGGGGCGATGAGAACTGAAGCTTTCTTT.

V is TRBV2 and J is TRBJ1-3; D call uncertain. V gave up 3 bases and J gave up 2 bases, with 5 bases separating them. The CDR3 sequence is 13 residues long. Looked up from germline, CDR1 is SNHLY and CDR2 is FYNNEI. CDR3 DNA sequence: TGTGCCAGCAGTGACACTACTGGAAACACCATATATTTT. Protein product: CASSDTTGNTIYF.

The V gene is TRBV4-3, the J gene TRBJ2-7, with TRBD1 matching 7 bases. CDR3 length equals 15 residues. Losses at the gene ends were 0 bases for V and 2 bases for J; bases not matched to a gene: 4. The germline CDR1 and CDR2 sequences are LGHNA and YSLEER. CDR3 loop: CASSQDRQGAYEQYF. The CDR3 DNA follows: TGCGCCAGCAGCCAAGATAGGCAGGGGGCCTACGAGCAGTACTTC.

The CDR3 protein is CASTRERQQNQPQHF. As DNA, the CDR3 is TGTGCCAGTACCCGGGAGAGACAGCAGAATCAGCCCCAGCATTTT. The V call is TRBV19, the J call TRBJ1-5; tentative D call: TRBD1 (5 bases). Germline CDR1 and CDR2: LNHDA and SQIVND (reference sequence). V lost 7 bases and J lost 4, with 17 bases in between. The CDR3 consists of 15 residues.

The DNA for the CDR3 is TGTGCCAGTAGTCCTAACAGGGGTTCTGGAAACACCATATATTTT. It specifies CASSPNRGSGNTIYF. V gene TRBV19 combines with J gene TRBJ1-3; 7 bases are a match to TRBD1. V dropped 5 bases and J dropped 1; count of bases not matched to a gene: 5. Germline assignment: CDR1 LNHDA and CDR2 SQIVND (reference sequence). There are 15 residues in the CDR3.

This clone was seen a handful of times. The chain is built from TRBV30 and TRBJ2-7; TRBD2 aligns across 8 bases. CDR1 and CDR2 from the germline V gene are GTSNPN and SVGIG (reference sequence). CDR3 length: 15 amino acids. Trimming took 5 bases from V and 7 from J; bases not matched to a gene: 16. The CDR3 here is CAWSPGTSNRREQYF. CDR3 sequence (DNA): TGTGCCTGGTCCCCCGGGACTAGTAATCGTCGGGAGCAGTACTTC.

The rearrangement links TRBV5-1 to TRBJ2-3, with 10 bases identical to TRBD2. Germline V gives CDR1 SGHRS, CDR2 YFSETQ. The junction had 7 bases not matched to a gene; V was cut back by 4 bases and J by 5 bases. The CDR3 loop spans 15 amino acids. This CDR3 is CASSMLAGDGDTQYF. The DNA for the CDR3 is TGCGCCAGCAGCATGCTAGCGGGAGACGGAGATACGCAGTATTTT.

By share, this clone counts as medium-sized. CDR3 bases: TGTGCCAGCAGTTCCCGACAGGACACTGAAGCTTTCTTT. It encodes CASSSRQDTEAFF. The chain recombines TRBV27 with TRBJ1-1, with D perhaps TRBD1 (6 bases). Trimming left V 4 bases short and J 3 bases short, with 9 bases between. The CDR3 loop spans 13 amino acids. Germline V lookup: CDR1 MNHEY, CDR2 SMNVEV (reference sequence).

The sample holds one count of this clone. CDR3 region: CASSLQREGRETQYF. Here the CDR3 DNA reads TGTGCCAGCAGCCTCCAGCGGGAGGGCCGCGAGACCCAGTACTTC. V and J are TRBV11-3 and TRBJ2-5; TRBD2 agrees at 10 bases. Germline values: CDR1 SGHNT, CDR2 YENEEA. The J segment lost 5 bases and the V segment lost 5 bases, leaving 8 bases of the junction unmatched. The CDR3 has 15 residues. Using reference TRBV11-3 and TRBJ2-5 for the parts outside the CDR3, the full variable domain is EAGVVQSPRYKIIEKKQPVAFWCNPISGHNTLYWYLQNLGQGPELLIRYENEEAVDDSQLPKDRFSAERLKGVDSTLKIQPAELGDSAVYLCASSLQREGRETQYFGPGTRLLVL.

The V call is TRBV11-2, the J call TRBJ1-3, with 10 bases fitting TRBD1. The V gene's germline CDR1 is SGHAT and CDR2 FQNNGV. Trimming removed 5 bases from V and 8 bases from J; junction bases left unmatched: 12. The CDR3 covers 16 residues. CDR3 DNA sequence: TGTGCCAGCAGCGGATTGGGAAAGGACAGGGGGTACACCATATATTTT. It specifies CASSGLGKDRGYTIYF.

CDR3 sequence: CASSFGTEMNTEAFF. CDR3 coding DNA: TGTGCCAGCAGTTTCGGGACAGAAATGAACACTGAAGCTTTCTTT. The chain couples TRBV6-1 to TRBJ1-1; 7 bases are a match to TRBD1. The V and J ends lost 5 bases and 0 bases, in that order; junction bases with no gene match: 6. Germline V gives CDR1 MNHNS, CDR2 SASEGT. CDR3 length equals 15 residues.

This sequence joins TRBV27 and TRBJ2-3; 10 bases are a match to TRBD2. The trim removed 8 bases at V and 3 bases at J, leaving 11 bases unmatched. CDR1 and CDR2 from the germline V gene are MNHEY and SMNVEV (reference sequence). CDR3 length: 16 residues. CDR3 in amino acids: CASGPSKRGGTDTQYF. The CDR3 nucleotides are TGTGCCAGCGGACCCTCTAAGCGGGGGGGGACAGATACGCAGTATTTT.

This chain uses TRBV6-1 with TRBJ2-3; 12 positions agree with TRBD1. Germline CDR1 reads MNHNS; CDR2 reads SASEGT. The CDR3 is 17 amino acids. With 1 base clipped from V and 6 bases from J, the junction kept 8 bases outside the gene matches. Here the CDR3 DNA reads TGTGCCAGCAGTGAAGGATTGGGACAGGGGGCAGCGGATACGCAGTATTTT. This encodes CASSEGLGQGAADTQYF.

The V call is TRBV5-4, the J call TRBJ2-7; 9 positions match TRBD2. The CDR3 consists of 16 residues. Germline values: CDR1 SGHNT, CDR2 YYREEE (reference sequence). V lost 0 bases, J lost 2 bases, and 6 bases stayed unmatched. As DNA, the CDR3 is TGTGCCAGCAGCTTGGGCGGTAGCGGGAGAACCTACGAGCAGTACTTC. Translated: CASSLGGSGRTYEQYF.

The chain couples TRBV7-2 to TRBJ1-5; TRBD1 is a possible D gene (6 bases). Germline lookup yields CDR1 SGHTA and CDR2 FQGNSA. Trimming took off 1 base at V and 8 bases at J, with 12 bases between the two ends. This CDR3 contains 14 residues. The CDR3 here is CASSLGQGREPQHF. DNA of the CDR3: TGTGCCAGCAGCTTAGGGCAGGGGAGGGAGCCCCAGCATTTT. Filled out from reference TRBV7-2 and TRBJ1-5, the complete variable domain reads GAGVSQSPSNKVTEKGKDVELRCDPISGHTALYWYRQSLGQGLEFLIYFQGNSAPDKSGLPSDRFSAERTGGSVSTLTIQRTQQEDSAVYLCASSLGQGREPQHFGDGTRLSIL.

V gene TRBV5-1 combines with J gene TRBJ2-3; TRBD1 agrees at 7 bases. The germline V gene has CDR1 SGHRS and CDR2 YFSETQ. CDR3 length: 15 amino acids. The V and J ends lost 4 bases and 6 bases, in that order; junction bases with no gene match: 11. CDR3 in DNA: TGCGCCAGCAGCAGAAAAGGGGGCGGTGAGGATACGCAGTATTTT. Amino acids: CASSRKGGGEDTQYF.

The CDR3 DNA reads as TGCGCCAGCAGCCAAGATCAGGGCAAGGACTACGAGCAGTACTTC. As protein: CASSQDQGKDYEQYF. The rearrangement joins TRBV4-3 to TRBJ2-7; TRBD1 is a possible D gene (5 bases). Per the germline V gene, CDR1 is LGHNA and CDR2 is YSLEER. The CDR3 is 15 amino acids. Trimming removed 0 bases at V and 3 bases at J, with 12 bases between.

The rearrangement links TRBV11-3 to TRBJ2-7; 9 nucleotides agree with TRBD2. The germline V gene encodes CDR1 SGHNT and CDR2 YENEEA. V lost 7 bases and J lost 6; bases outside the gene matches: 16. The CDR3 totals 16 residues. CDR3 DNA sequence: TGTGCCAGCACCCCAGCCTCGGTCGGCGGGAGGGGCGAGCAGTACTTC. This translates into CASTPASVGGRGEQYF. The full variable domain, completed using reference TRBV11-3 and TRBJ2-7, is EAGVVQSPRYKIIEKKQPVAFWCNPISGHNTLYWYLQNLGQGPELLIRYENEEAVDDSQLPKDRFSAERLKGVDSTLKIQPAELGDSAVYLCASTPASVGGRGEQYFGPGTRLTVT.